The 12 T cell receptor beta chains below were found in one sample sequenced in a study of shared clonotypes between healthy human individuals. Generated by immunoSEQ multiplex PCR, the TCRdb table keeps only in-frame clones and is missing some. Counted here are about 1 million clones, 65% to 80% occurring once; the ten biggest clones make up 1.4%. Sequenced: memory CD4+ T cells sorted from blood. Subset in this sample: CD45RA-negative fraction. All receptors derive from a man between 18 and 35 years old in good health.

About this clone: The same CDR3 is also encoded by other DNA sequences in this sample. The chain joins TRBV10-3 to TRBJ2-3; D is undetermined. The CDR3 length is 13 residues. Per the germline V gene, CDR1 is ENHRY and CDR2 is SYGVKD. The ends were cut back, 0 bases at V and 3 bases at J, with 4 bases in the middle. CDR3 DNA: TGTGCCATCAGTGAGTCGGGAACAGATACGCAGTATTTT. This sequence encodes CAISESGTDTQYF.

The rearrangement uses TRBV10-2 and TRBJ2-5; D call uncertain. Trimming stripped 2 bases from V and 7 bases from J, with 11 bases between. Germline V gene lookup returns CDR1 WSHSY and CDR2 SAAADI. The CDR3 runs to 13 residues. In DNA, the CDR3 is TGCGCCAGCAGTGAGGCACCCTCCGGGACCCAGTACTTC. This gives the protein CASSEAPSGTQYF.

The genes are TRBV19 and TRBJ2-2; D remains ambiguous. Germline V gives CDR1 LNHDA, CDR2 SQIVND (reference sequence). The CDR3 loop spans 12 amino acids. V was pared by 7 bases and J by 2 bases, with 5 bases between. The CDR3 nucleotides read TGTGCCAGTACCCGCAACACCGGGGAGCTGTTTTTT. It yields the protein CASTRNTGELFF. Combining the CDR3 with reference TRBV19 and TRBJ2-2 gives the whole variable domain DGGITQSPKYLFRKEGQNVTLSCEQNLNHDAMYWYRQDPGQGLRLIYYSQIVNDFQKGDIAEGYSVSREKKESFPLTVTSAQKNPTAFYLCASTRNTGELFFGEGSRLTVL.

This sequence joins TRBV5-1 and TRBJ2-5; 16 bases are a match to TRBD2. J lost 3 bases, V lost 4 bases, and 3 bases had no gene match. The CDR3 is 16 amino acids. CDR1 and CDR2 (germline): SGHRS, YFSETQ. The CDR3: CASSPGTSGGEETQYF. CDR3 in DNA: TGCGCCAGCAGCCCCGGGACTAGCGGGGGGGAAGAGACCCAGTACTTC.

V and J are TRBV5-1 and TRBJ1-6; 10 bases map to TRBD1. Per germline, CDR1 SGHRS and CDR2 YFSETQ. J gave up 8 bases and V 0 bases, and 8 bases lay outside the gene matches. The CDR3 is 17 residues long. The CDR3 here is CASSLDGQGGAYSPLHF. As DNA, the CDR3 is TGCGCCAGCAGCTTGGATGGACAGGGGGGAGCCTATTCACCCCTCCACTTT. Full variable domain (rest looked up from reference TRBV5-1 and TRBJ1-6): KAGVTQTPRYLIKTRGQQVTLSCSPISGHRSVSWYQQTPGQGLQFLFEYFSETQRNKGNFPGRFSGRQFSNSRSEMNVSTLELGDSALYLCASSLDGQGGAYSPLHFGNGTRLTVT.

This clone has only one observation. The chain recombines TRBV6-5 with TRBJ2-1; weak D call: TRBD2 (6 bases). V lost 2 bases, J lost 9 bases, and 20 bases lay in between. The germline gives CDR1 MNHEY, CDR2 SVGAGI. This CDR3 region has 16 residues. The CDR3 region is CASSYGGASNAGEQFF. For the CDR3, the DNA is TGTGCCAGCAGTTACGGCGGGGCTTCTAATGCGGGTGAGCAGTTCTTC.

The CDR3 nucleotides are TGTGCCAGCAGGACCGGGACAGGGGCAGGAAACACCATATATTTT. Translation: CASRTGTGAGNTIYF. The chain carries TRBV6-1 and TRBJ1-3; TRBD1 agrees at 10 bases. The germline V gene has CDR1 MNHNS and CDR2 SASEGT. This CDR3 contains 15 residues. The J segment lost 4 bases and the V segment lost 6 bases, leaving 6 bases of the junction unmatched.

The chain combines TRBV5-1 with TRBJ1-3; tentative D call: TRBD1 (6 bases). Germline V gene lookup returns CDR1 SGHRS and CDR2 YFSETQ. This CDR3 is built from 16 residues. Trimming took 4 bases from V and 0 from J, leaving 14 bases between them. CDR3 DNA: TGCGCCAGCAGCGATCAAAGGGGGAACTCTGGAAACACCATATATTTT. Translating it yields CASSDQRGNSGNTIYF.

The V gene is TRBV19, the J gene TRBJ1-2, with 7 bases aligning to TRBD1. V gave up 4 bases and J gave up 7 bases; unmatched junction bases: 15. Per the germline V gene, CDR1 is LNHDA and CDR2 is SQIVND (reference sequence). There are 16 residues in the CDR3. CDR3 amino acids: CASSTREGGRRRGYTF. The CDR3 DNA reads TGTGCCAGTAGTACTCGTGAAGGGGGCAGGCGACGTGGCTACACCTTC.

The rearrangement joins TRBV5-5 to TRBJ2-5; D call uncertain. The V and J ends lost 1 base and 1 base respectively, with 5 bases between them. The CDR3 loop spans 13 amino acids. Germline V gene sequence: CDR1 SGHKS, CDR2 YYEKEE (reference sequence). The CDR3 bases are TGTGCCAGCAGCTTGCCAGCCCAAGAGACCCAGTACTTC. Amino acids: CASSLPAQETQYF.

This chain links TRBV4-1 with TRBJ2-1; 9 nucleotides agree with TRBD2. CDR1 is MGHRA, CDR2 YSYEKL, per germline. Trimming took 1 base from V and 9 from J; bases not matched to a gene: 10. This CDR3 comprises 16 residues. The CDR3 loop reads CASSQVVAGAPSEQFF. The CDR3 bases are TGCGCCAGCAGCCAAGTCGTAGCGGGGGCCCCAAGTGAGCAGTTCTTC.

In DNA form, the CDR3 reads TGTGCCAGCAGTGAACAGCCCTTTAGCACAGATACGCAGTATTTT. Its protein is CASSEQPFSTDTQYF. The chain links TRBV6-1 to TRBJ2-3; D is undetermined. In germline, CDR1 is MNHNS, CDR2 SASEGT. The CDR3 runs 15 residues. Trimming removed 2 bases from V and 0 bases from J, with 9 bases in between.